The source of this T cell receptor (beta chain) is a study of long-term antiretroviral therapy in people with HIV. The authors ran the immunoSEQ assay, v3.0, at survey level. Data came from immunoSEQ multiplex PCR; TCRdb stores just in-frame clones and leaves some out. Altogether approximately 30,000 clones are present, under 85% being singletons, with the ten largest covering about 8.6%. Per the germline V gene, CDR1 is SGDLS and CDR2 is YYNGEE. The CDR3 is made up of 13 amino acids. V gave up 4 bases and J gave up 3 bases, with 9 bases separating them. V gene TRBV9 combines with J gene TRBJ2-3; a possible D gene is TRBD1 (6 bases). The clonotype was recovered from a man aged 35 to 55 with HIV. This specimen was unsorted PBMCs, taken 3 years after starting antiretroviral therapy. CDR3 loop: CASSTGQTDTQYF. CDR3 nucleotides: TGTGCCAGCAGCACCGGACAGACAGATACGCAGTATTTT.